The present T cell receptor (beta chain) was sequenced within a study of T cell responses to AZD1222 COVID-19 vaccine. Details on this clone: What it recognizes is unknown.

Overall study findings and caveats: Donors were chiefly white British, with a greater number of females, and clonal diversity was perhaps underestimated. Mapped onto spike, vaccine-associated CD4 TCRs spanned it and were dominant at 160-218 and 743-854. Spike-specific TCR depth and breadth grew after two AZD1222 doses.

The germline gives CDR1 SGHTA, CDR2 FQGNSA. Trimming removed 5 bases from V and 4 bases from J, with 23 bases in between. CDR3 length: 18 residues. Sequencing was performed with immunoSEQ multiplex PCR; in TCRdb, only in-frame clones are kept and a portion is missing. Of 65,000 to 80,000 clones detected, 92% appear once; the ten largest clones hold roughly 7%. The sequenced sample was peripheral blood, obtained on day 0 of MenACWY control vaccination. The V and J genes are TRBV7-2 and TRBJ2-2; D is possibly TRBD2 (6 bases). The sequence was collected from an adult in good health. The CDR3: CASSPRGWLAGSTGELFF. The CDR3 DNA reads TGTGCCAGCAGCCCTCGAGGTTGGTTGGCGGGGAGCACCGGGGAGCTGTTTTTT. The full variable domain, its missing parts supplied by reference TRBV7-2 and TRBJ2-2, is GAGVSQSPSNKVTEKGKDVELRCDPISGHTALYWYRQSLGQGLEFLIYFQGNSAPDKSGLPSDRFSAERTGGSVSTLTIQRTQQEDSAVYLCASSPRGWLAGSTGELFFGEGSRLTVL.